Reported below is one T cell receptor beta chain. In the source study's methods: Estimates of nucleated cell counts were drawn from the amplification of reference gene primers. Clones were sequenced by immunoSEQ multiplex PCR, and TCRdb holds only the in-frame ones, with some missing. V, J and clone size are those of that table, while D and trimming were read from the DNA. The table shows fewer than 350,000 clones, with around four fifths occurring only once. This entry is derived from a study of blood T cell repertoires in COVID-19. About the study: Samples came from the United States, Italy and Spain, spanning acute and convalescent COVID-19. From T cells, B-cell-depleted T cells, or PBMCs came the material, which was cDNA or gDNA.

The clonotype was recovered from a woman aged 45-65 years with active or convalescent COVID-19. Sequenced: peripheral blood.

In DNA, the CDR3 is TGTGCCAGCAGTGAAACCACAGGGGCATACTATGGCTACACCTTC. This gives the protein CASSETTGAYYGYTF. The J gene is TRBJ1-2, the V gene TRBV25-1; 7 bases are shared with TRBD1. V was pared by 2 bases and J by 3 bases, with 6 bases of the junction left unmatched. The CDR3 spans 15 residues. Germline CDR1 and CDR2: MGHDK and SYGVNS.